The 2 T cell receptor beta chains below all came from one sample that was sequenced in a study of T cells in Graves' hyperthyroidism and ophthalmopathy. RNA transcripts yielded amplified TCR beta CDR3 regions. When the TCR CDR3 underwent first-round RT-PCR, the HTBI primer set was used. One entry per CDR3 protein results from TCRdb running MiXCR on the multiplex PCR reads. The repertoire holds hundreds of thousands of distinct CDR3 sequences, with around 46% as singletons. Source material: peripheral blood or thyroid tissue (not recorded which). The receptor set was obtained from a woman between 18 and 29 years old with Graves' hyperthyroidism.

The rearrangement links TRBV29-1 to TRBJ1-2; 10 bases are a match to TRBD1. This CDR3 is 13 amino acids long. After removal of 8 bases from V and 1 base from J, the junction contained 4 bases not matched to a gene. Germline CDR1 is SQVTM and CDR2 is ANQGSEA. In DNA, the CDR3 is TGCAGCTCCCGGACAGGGGGTAACTATGGCTACACCTTC. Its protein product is CSSRTGGNYGYTF.

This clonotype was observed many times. The CDR3 nucleotides are TGTGCCATCTCCCAGGGACAGGGGTCGAATCAGCCCCAGCATTTT. This sequence encodes CAISQGQGSNQPQHF. This chain uses TRBV10-3 with TRBJ1-5, with 10 bases lining up with TRBD1. The CDR3 runs 15 residues. V lost 8 bases, J lost 4 bases, and 8 bases stayed unmatched. Germline V gene lookup returns CDR1 ENHRY and CDR2 SYGVKD.